By its share, the clone carrying this T cell receptor (beta chain) is medium-sized. Its antigen remains unknown. In germline, CDR1 is MNHEY, CDR2 SMNVEV (reference sequence). The V end was cut by 3 bases, the J end by 0 bases, with 6 bases between. CDR3 length: 15 amino acids. Time point described: sample taken at primary tumor resection. Whole RNA, which was extracted from tumor, nontumor lung tissue or frozen PBMC, was sequenced without any cell sorting. The sample belongs to a study of spatial heterogeneity in lung cancer. The wider study: More beta-chain than alpha-chain sequences were consistently detected. General study points: There were more appearances of ubiquitous expanded tumor TCRs in blood at resection than at follow-up.

TCR cDNA molecules each carried a unique molecular identifier. TCRdb ran MiXCR on the 5' RACE reads and lists one entry per CDR3 protein. The table records about 22,000 distinct CDR3 sequences, around 4.3% of them present only once. This receptor was taken from a male donor with early-stage non-small cell lung cancer. This sequence joins TRBV27 and TRBJ2-6; D is unresolved. This specimen consisted of PBMCs, obtained at surgery. The CDR3, as DNA: TGTGCCAGCAGTTTGTGGAGCTCTGGGGCCAACGTCCTGACTTTC. Amino acids: CASSLWSSGANVLTF.